This is a list of T cell receptor beta chains from one sample in a study of cytomegalovirus exposure and HLA in healthy donors. Method: immunoSEQ multiplex PCR; TCRdb's copy keeps in-frame clones and lacks some. The sample lists approximately 38,000 clones, around 80% occurring once. Sequencing was carried out using PBMCs. The receptor source for this set is a woman aged 18-29 years in good health and CMV-seronegative. Each CDR3 is given with its conserved first and last residue. The D gene is left open where the match is weak. Rows may omit the clone size; those that give it use once, few, many or a size class.

j_call clone_size d_call v_call cdr3_aa cdr3_nt
TRBJ1-5 . . TRBV7-2 CASSLARGSHQPQHF TGTGCCAGCAGCTTAGCGCGCGGGAGTCATCAGCCCCAGCATTTT
TRBJ2-7 . TRBD1 TRBV5-1 CASSLGQGDSYEQYF TGCGCCAGCAGCCTGGGACAGGGGGATTCCTACGAGCAGTACTTC
TRBJ1-6 . . TRBV6-1 CASSEYRDNSPLHF TGTGCCAGCAGTGAATACAGGGATAATTCACCCCTCCACTTT
TRBJ2-3 . . TRBV7-3 CASSLGLEPDTQYF TGTGCCAGCAGCTTGGGTCTAGAACCAGATACGCAGTATTTT
TRBJ1-2 . TRBD1 TRBV15 CATSTRTGVPYGYPF TGTGCCACCAGCACTCGGACAGGGGTGCCCTATGGCTACCCCTTC
TRBJ2-5 . . TRBV7-2 CASSSYQETQYF TGTGCCAGCAGCTCGTACCAAGAGACCCAGTACTTC
TRBJ2-7 . TRBD1 TRBV7-2 CASSSRDSFEQYF TGTGCCAGCAGCTCCCGGGACAGCTTCGAGCAGTACTTC
TRBJ2-1 . TRBD2 TRBV15 CATSTLSGIPYNEQFF TGTGCCACCAGCACCTTGAGCGGGATCCCCTACAATGAGCAGTTCTTC
TRBJ2-7 . . TRBV19 CASRWNGQSSYEQYF TGTGCCAGTAGATGGAACGGACAGAGCTCCTACGAGCAGTACTTC
TRBJ1-4 . . TRBV6-1 CASSERVNAVNEKLFF TGTGCCAGCAGTGAGCGGGTAAATGCTGTAAATGAAAAACTGTTTTTT
TRBJ1-2 . . TRBV6-5 CASSYLAVGYGYTF TGTGCCAGCAGTTACTTAGCAGTCGGCTATGGCTACACCTTC
TRBJ2-3 . TRBD2 TRBV4-3 CASSQDPAGGQMADTQYF TGCGCCAGCAGCCAAGATCCAGCGGGGGGGCAGATGGCAGATACGCAGTATTTT
TRBJ2-3 once TRBD2 TRBV4-3 CASRRRLAGAFHTDTQYF TGCGCCAGCAGACGTAGACTAGCGGGGGCGTTCCACACAGATACGCAGTATTTT
TRBJ1-5 . . TRBV6-6 CASSYSGGDNQPQHF TGTGCCAGCAGTTACTCGGGGGGGGACAATCAGCCCCAGCATTTT
TRBJ2-4 . . TRBV7-9 CSSSLEGNIQYF TGTTCCAGCAGCTTAGAGGGGAACATTCAGTACTTC
TRBJ2-5 . . TRBV7-3 CASSLKGEPQYF TGTGCCAGCAGCTTAAAGGGGGAGCCCCAGTACTTC
TRBJ2-3 . TRBD2 TRBV4-3 CASSQSGLAGGDTQYF TGCGCCAGCAGCCAATCGGGACTAGCGGGTGGGGATACGCAGTATTTT
TRBJ2-7 . . TRBV29-1 CSTMEGYEQYF TGCAGCACCATGGAGGGCTACGAGCAGTACTTC
TRBJ1-5 . . TRBV5-1 CASSLEAGVNQPQHF TGCGCCAGCAGCTTGGAGGCAGGGGTAAATCAGCCCCAGCATTTT
TRBJ2-7 few . TRBV4-3 CASSQVTVSSYEQYF TGCGCCAGCAGCCAAGTAACAGTGAGCTCCTACGAGCAGTACTTC
TRBJ1-2 . TRBD1 TRBV5-6 CASSIGTGRGLNYGYTF TGTGCCAGCAGCATAGGGACAGGGAGGGGCCTTAACTATGGCTACACCTTC
TRBJ2-2 . TRBD1 TRBV7-3 CASSSPGPGTGTGELFF TGTGCCAGCAGCTCCCCCGGCCCCGGGACAGGGACCGGGGAGCTGTTTTTT
TRBJ1-1 . TRBD1 TRBV7-3 CASSLTGTGEAFF TGTGCCAGCAGCCTGACCGGGACAGGGGAAGCTTTCTTT
TRBJ2-7 . . TRBV4-1 CASSQDRSYEQYF TGCGCCAGCAGCCAAGACCGCTCCTACGAGCAGTACTTC
TRBJ2-1 once TRBD2 TRBV28 CASSSGTSGVGEQFF TGTGCCAGCAGTTCCGGGACTAGCGGGGTGGGTGAGCAGTTCTTC
TRBJ1-2 . . TRBV4-2 CASSQEVAEANYGYTF TGTGCCAGCAGCCAAGAAGTAGCAGAAGCTAACTATGGCTACACCTTC
TRBJ1-2 . TRBD1 TRBV9 CASSVVRGLDYGYTF TGTGCCAGCAGCGTAGTCAGGGGGCTAGACTATGGCTACACCTTC
TRBJ2-7 . TRBD1 TRBV25-1 CASSGGQAPSYEQYF TGTGCCAGCAGTGGGGGACAGGCACCCTCCTACGAGCAGTACTTC
TRBJ2-1 . TRBD2 TRBV5-6 CASSSGLARNEQFF TGTGCCAGCAGCTCCGGACTAGCGCGGAATGAGCAGTTCTTC
TRBJ1-1 . TRBD1 TRBV27 CASSLGGQVFEAFF TGTGCCAGCAGTTTAGGGGGACAGGTTTTTGAAGCTTTCTTT
TRBJ2-5 . TRBD2 TRBV25-1 CASRIYSGGLETQYF TGTGCCAGCCGAATCTATAGCGGGGGTTTAGAGACCCAGTACTTC
TRBJ1-1 . . TRBV28 CASSLREGTEAFF TGTGCCAGCAGTTTGAGGGAGGGGACTGAAGCTTTCTTT
TRBJ2-1 few . TRBV7-3 CASSPIIGDEQFF TGTGCCAGCAGCCCAATTATCGGGGATGAGCAGTTCTTC
TRBJ1-1 . . TRBV19 CASSSQGVFTEAFF TGTGCCAGTAGTTCACAGGGTGTGTTCACTGAAGCTTTCTTT
TRBJ1-2 . . TRBV6-5 CASRFLDRRGGYTF TGTGCCAGCAGGTTTTTGGACCGTCGAGGGGGCTACACCTTC
TRBJ1-5 . . TRBV7-2 CASSLVTDSNQPQHF TGTGCCAGCAGCTTAGTGACAGATAGCAATCAGCCCCAGCATTTT
TRBJ2-7 . . TRBV30 CAWSVRGKEQYF TGTGCCTGGAGCGTCAGGGGTAAGGAGCAGTACTTC
TRBJ2-6 . TRBD2 TRBV10-3 CAISWREGLFSGANVLTF TGTGCCATCAGTTGGCGGGAGGGCCTTTTTTCTGGGGCCAACGTCCTGACTTTC
TRBJ2-1 . TRBD2 TRBV7-9 CASSSSGGAGNEQFF TGTGCCAGCAGCTCTAGCGGGGGGGCCGGGAATGAGCAGTTCTTC
TRBJ2-2 few . TRBV4-2 CASSQETVGTGELFF TGTGCCAGCAGCCAAGAGACAGTGGGGACCGGGGAGCTGTTTTTT
TRBJ2-5 . TRBD2 TRBV4-1 CASSQDPSGSVKTQYF TGCGCCAGCAGCCAAGATCCTAGCGGGAGCGTGAAGACCCAGTACTTC
TRBJ2-7 . TRBD2 TRBV7-2 CASSLLAGESEQYF TGTGCCAGCAGCTTACTAGCGGGAGAGAGCGAGCAGTACTTC
TRBJ2-1 . TRBD2 TRBV30 CAWSVSGIPSRNEQFF TGTGCCTGGAGTGTTAGCGGGATCCCATCACGTAATGAGCAGTTCTTC
TRBJ2-7 . . TRBV19 CASSTLTGPYEQYF TGTGCCAGTAGTACTTTAACAGGGCCCTACGAGCAGTACTTC
TRBJ2-7 . . TRBV5-1 CASSSLQGGEQYF TGCGCCAGCAGCTCCTTACAGGGTGGCGAGCAGTACTTC
TRBJ2-7 . . TRBV28 CASTVGIRESYEQYF TGTGCCAGCACCGTGGGTATAAGGGAGTCCTACGAGCAGTACTTC
TRBJ2-7 . TRBD1 TRBV19 CASSMQAGGPYEQYF TGTGCCAGTAGTATGCAGGCAGGGGGCCCCTACGAGCAGTACTTC
TRBJ2-7 few TRBD1 TRBV6-1 CATGDRAGAEQYF TGTGCCACTGGTGACAGGGCCGGTGCGGAGCAGTACTTC